The 18 T cell receptor beta chains presented below share a single source sample, sequenced in a study of OX40 agonist ivuxolimab in advanced cancers. The method was immunoSEQ multiplex PCR; TCRdb's version includes in-frame clones alone and lacks a portion of them. The repertoire has around 72,000 clones, 85% to 90% of them found once; the top ten carry around 10%. The sequencing here drew on CD4+ or CD8+ T cells sorted from blood, taken in a trial of the OX40 agonist ivuxolimab. These receptors originate from an adult with an advanced solid tumor such as melanoma, head and neck, liver or kidney cancer.

The chain employs TRBV19 and TRBJ1-2; D possibly corresponds to TRBD1 (6 bases). Germline V lookup: CDR1 LNHDA, CDR2 SQIVND (reference sequence). V was cut by 2 bases and J by 3 bases, with 13 bases left in between. The CDR3 contains 15 residues. This chain's CDR3 is CASSITVTGYYGYTF. DNA for the CDR3: TGTGCCAGTAGTATAACCGTGACAGGCTACTATGGCTACACCTTC.

The J gene is TRBJ2-3, the V gene TRBV28; 14 positions agree with TRBD2. V lost 6 bases, J lost 6 bases, and 17 bases stayed unmatched. Germline lookup yields CDR1 MDHEN and CDR2 SYDVKM. The CDR3 loop spans 19 amino acids. CDR3 nucleotides: TGTGCCAGCAGCACGGGGACTAGCGGGGGCCCCATCCACCCCGATACGCAGTATTTT. Translation gives CASSTGTSGGPIHPDTQYF.

This clone has just a few counts. The chain combines TRBV27 with TRBJ2-1; 9 bases map to TRBD1. Germline lookup yields CDR1 MNHEY and CDR2 SMNVEV (reference sequence). The CDR3 spans 16 residues. The V segment lost 7 bases and the J segment 3 bases; nucleotides outside the gene matches: 10. The CDR3 DNA reads TGTGCCAGCATCCCCTGGGGGACAGGGATCTACAATGAGCAGTTCTTC. Encoded protein: CASIPWGTGIYNEQFF.

The V call is TRBV4-1, the J call TRBJ2-1; the D is unclear. Trimming left V 0 bases short and J 3 bases short, with 15 bases between. This CDR3 region has 17 residues. Germline CDR1 is MGHRA and CDR2 is YSYEKL. For the CDR3, the DNA is TGCGCCAGCAGCCAAGATAAAGGTCTACCCGTCTACAATGAGCAGTTCTTC. It translates to CASSQDKGLPVYNEQFF.

V and J are TRBV6-5 and TRBJ1-4; D perhaps matches TRBD1 (6 bases). Per germline, CDR1 MNHEY and CDR2 SVGAGI. V lost 2 bases and J 11 bases, leaving 12 bases between the germline ends. The CDR3 runs 13 residues. The CDR3 DNA sequence: TGTGCCAGCAGTTACAGTTCGGGGGGCAAACTGTTTTTT. Translated: CASSYSSGGKLFF.

V is TRBV4-2 and J is TRBJ1-6; no clear D. Germline V CDR1 and CDR2: LGHNA, YNFKEQ. The V end lost 3 bases, the J end lost 8 bases, and 14 bases lay between the germline ends. The CDR3 has 15 residues. CDR3: CASSHPRRDDSPLHF. CDR3 bases: TGTGCCAGCAGCCACCCACGAAGGGATGATTCACCCCTCCACTTT.

V gene TRBV5-1 combines with J gene TRBJ2-5; D remains ambiguous. The V and J ends lost 7 bases and 3 bases respectively, with 13 bases between them. This CDR3 has 13 amino acids. Germline CDR1 SGHRS, CDR2 YFSETQ. The CDR3 coding sequence is TGCGCCAGCTTGTCCAGCCCGGAAGAGACCCAGTACTTC. It is translated as CASLSSPEETQYF.

The count of this clone is one. The V call is TRBV28, the J call TRBJ1-2; the D is unclear. This CDR3 contains 16 residues. V was clipped by 5 bases and J by 6 bases, with 22 bases between them. Germline V lookup: CDR1 MDHEN, CDR2 SYDVKM. CDR3 bases: TGTGCCAGCAGTCGACCCGGCCCAGGAAATTTAAATGGCTACACCTTC. Its translation is CASSRPGPGNLNGYTF.

The V gene is TRBV15, the J gene TRBJ2-5; no firm D call. This CDR3 is 15 amino acids long. The germline V and J ends were trimmed by 0 bases and 0 bases, with 8 bases remaining between them. Germline lookup yields CDR1 LNHNV and CDR2 YYDKDF (reference sequence). The DNA of the CDR3 is TGTGCCACCAGCAGAGATTCTGTATACCAAGAGACCCAGTACTTC. This encodes CATSRDSVYQETQYF.

In its sample, this clone was seen a few times. As DNA, the CDR3 is TGTGCCAGCAGTTTATGGGAGTTGGGTGCGAACACCGGGGAGCTGTTTTTT. Protein: CASSLWELGANTGELFF. V gene TRBV28 combines with J gene TRBJ2-2; D is uncertain. Germline V gene sequence: CDR1 MDHEN, CDR2 SYDVKM. Trimming removed 0 bases at V and 0 bases at J, with 11 bases between. This CDR3 spans 17 amino acids.

V gene TRBV5-1 combines with J gene TRBJ2-1, with 14 positions matching TRBD2. Germline V gives CDR1 SGHRS, CDR2 YFSETQ. This CDR3 contains 17 residues. Germline trimming cut 4 bases from V and 2 bases from J; bases unmatched to any gene: 5. Written as DNA, the CDR3 is TGCGCCAGCAGCCCGGGACTAGCGGGAGCGGCCTACAATGAGCAGTTCTTC. This sequence encodes CASSPGLAGAAYNEQFF.

V and J are TRBV9 and TRBJ2-1; TRBD1 is a possible D gene (6 bases). The germline gives CDR1 SGDLS, CDR2 YYNGEE. Trimming removed 3 bases from V and 3 bases from J, with 19 bases in between. The CDR3 is made up of 17 amino acids. CDR3 nucleotide sequence: TGTGCCAGCAGCGCAGTCCCTAGTGGGGGCTTCTACAATGAGCAGTTCTTC. This encodes CASSAVPSGGFYNEQFF.

This clone has just one count. This chain connects TRBV6-1 to TRBJ1-1; the D gene is possibly TRBD1 (5 bases). Germline loops: CDR1 MNHNS, CDR2 SASEGT. This CDR3 contains 14 residues. Trimming removed 4 bases at V and 1 base at J, with 10 bases between. In DNA form, the CDR3 reads TGTGCCAGCAGTGCCGACGGGGGGAACACTGAAGCTTTCTTT. This encodes CASSADGGNTEAFF.

The V and J genes are TRBV6-1 and TRBJ2-3; the D is unclear. The CDR3 is 13 residues long. The germline V and J ends were trimmed by 3 bases and 2 bases, with 6 bases remaining between them. Germline V CDR1 and CDR2: MNHNS, SASEGT. The DNA for the CDR3 is TGTGCCAGCAGTGACTTTATCACAGATACGCAGTATTTT. This gives the protein CASSDFITDTQYF.

This chain connects TRBV19 to TRBJ1-1; D unresolved. The length of the CDR3 is 14 residues. Trimming took off 3 bases at V and 1 base at J, with 9 bases between the two ends. CDR1 LNHDA and CDR2 SQIVND come from the germline V gene (reference sequence). CDR3 sequence: CASSIQHTNTEAFF. In nucleotides, the CDR3 is TGTGCCAGTAGTATTCAACACACGAACACTGAAGCTTTCTTT.

V usage is TRBV29-1 and J usage is TRBJ2-5; 7 nucleotides agree with TRBD1. Germline V lookup: CDR1 SQVTM, CDR2 ANQGSEA. With 7 bases clipped from V and 5 bases from J, the junction kept 7 bases outside the gene matches. The CDR3 contains 12 residues. The CDR3 region has the DNA TGCAGCGGCGTAACAGGGGCGGAGACCCAGTACTTC. Translating gives CSGVTGAETQYF.

The V gene is TRBV4-2, the J gene TRBJ2-7, with D possibly matching TRBD1 (5 bases). CDR3 length: 16 residues. The ends were cut back, 0 bases at V and 2 bases at J, with 14 bases in the middle. From germline, CDR1 is LGHNA and CDR2 YNFKEQ. The CDR3 sequence is CASSQDVRAGTYEQYF. The CDR3 nucleotides read TGTGCCAGCAGCCAAGATGTTCGGGCAGGGACCTACGAGCAGTACTTC.

This chain joins TRBV6-1 and TRBJ1-3; D possibly corresponds to TRBD1 (5 bases). Germline CDR1 and CDR2: MNHNS and SASEGT. This CDR3 is 16 amino acids long. V lost 4 bases to trimming and J lost 4 bases, with 17 bases between them. In nucleotides, the CDR3 is TGTGCCAGCAGTGTCCGGGCAGGGAACTACGGAAACACCATATATTTT. Translating it yields CASSVRAGNYGNTIYF.